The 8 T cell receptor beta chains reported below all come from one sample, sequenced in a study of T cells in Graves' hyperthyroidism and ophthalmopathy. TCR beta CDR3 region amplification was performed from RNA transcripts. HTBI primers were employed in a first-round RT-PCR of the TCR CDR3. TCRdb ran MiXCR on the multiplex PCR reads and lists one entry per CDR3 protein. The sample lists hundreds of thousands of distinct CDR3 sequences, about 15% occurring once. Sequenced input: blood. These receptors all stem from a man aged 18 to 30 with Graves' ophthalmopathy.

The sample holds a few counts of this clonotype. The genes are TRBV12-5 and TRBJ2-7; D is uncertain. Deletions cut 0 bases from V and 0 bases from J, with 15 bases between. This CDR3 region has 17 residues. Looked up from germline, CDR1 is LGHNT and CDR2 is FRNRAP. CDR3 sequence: CASGLVNDHRYSYEQYF. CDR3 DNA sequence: TGTGCTAGTGGTTTGGTAAACGACCATAGATACTCCTACGAGCAGTACTTC.

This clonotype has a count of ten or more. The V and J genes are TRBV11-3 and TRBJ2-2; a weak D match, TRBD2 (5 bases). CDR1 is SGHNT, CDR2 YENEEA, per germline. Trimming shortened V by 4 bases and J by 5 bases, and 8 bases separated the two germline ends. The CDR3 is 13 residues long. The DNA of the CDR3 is TGTGCCAGCAGCTCCGGAGGTACCGGGGAGCTGTTTTTT. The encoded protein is CASSSGGTGELFF.

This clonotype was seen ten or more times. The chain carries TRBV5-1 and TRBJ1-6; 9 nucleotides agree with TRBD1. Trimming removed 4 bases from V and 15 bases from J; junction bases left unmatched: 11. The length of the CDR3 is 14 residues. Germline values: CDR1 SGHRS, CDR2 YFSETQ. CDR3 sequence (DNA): TGCGCCAGCAGCCCCGGGACAGGGACAGGACACCTCCACTTT. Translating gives CASSPGTGTGHLHF.

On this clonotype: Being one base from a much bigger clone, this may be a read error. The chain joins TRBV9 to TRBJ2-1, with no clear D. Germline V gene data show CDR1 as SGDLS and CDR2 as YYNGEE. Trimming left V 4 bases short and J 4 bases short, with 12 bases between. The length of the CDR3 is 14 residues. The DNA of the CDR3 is TGTGCCAGCAGCCAAAAAACGGGTTACAATGAGCAGTTCTTC. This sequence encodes CASSQKTGYNEQFF.

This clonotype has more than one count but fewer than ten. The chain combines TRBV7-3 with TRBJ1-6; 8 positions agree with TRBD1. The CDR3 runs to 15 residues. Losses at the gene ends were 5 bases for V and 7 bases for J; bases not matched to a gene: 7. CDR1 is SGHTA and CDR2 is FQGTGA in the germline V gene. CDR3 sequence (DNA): TGTGCCAGCAGCCCCGGACAGGGTCGGAATTCACCCCTCCACTTT. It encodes CASSPGQGRNSPLHF.

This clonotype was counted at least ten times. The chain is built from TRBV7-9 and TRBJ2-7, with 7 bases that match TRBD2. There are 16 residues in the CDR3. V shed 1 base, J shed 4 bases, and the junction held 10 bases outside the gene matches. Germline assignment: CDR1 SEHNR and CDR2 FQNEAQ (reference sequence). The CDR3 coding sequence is TGTGCCAGCAGCTTAGAGCCCCCCAGGGAGGGGTACGAGCAGTACTTC. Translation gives CASSLEPPREGYEQYF.

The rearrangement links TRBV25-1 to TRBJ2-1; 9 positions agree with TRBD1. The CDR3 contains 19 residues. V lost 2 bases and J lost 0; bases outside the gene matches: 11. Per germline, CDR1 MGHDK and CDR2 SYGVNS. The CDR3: CASSEISSGTGSSYNEQFF. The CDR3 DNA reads TGTGCCAGCAGTGAAATTTCTTCTGGGACAGGGAGCTCCTACAATGAGCAGTTCTTC.

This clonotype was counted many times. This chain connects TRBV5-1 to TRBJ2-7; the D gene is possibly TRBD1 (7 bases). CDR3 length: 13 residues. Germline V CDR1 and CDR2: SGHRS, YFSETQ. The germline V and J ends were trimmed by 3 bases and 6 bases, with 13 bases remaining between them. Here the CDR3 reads CASSSPGGSEQYF. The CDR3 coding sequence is TGCGCCAGCAGCTCGCCAGGGGGGTCCGAGCAGTACTTC.